The T cell receptor (beta chain) under discussion was sequenced for a study of EBV T-cell therapy then PD-1 blockade in nasopharyngeal carcinoma. With respect to this clone: Its matching antigen is unknown.

This CDR3 spans 12 amino acids. Germline values: CDR1 MNHEY, CDR2 SVGEGT. Trimming shortened V by 0 bases and J by 1 base, and 0 bases separated the two germline ends. Documented treatment: AdE1-LMPpoly-expanded autologous EBV-specific T-cell therapy followed by anti-PD-1 nivolumab. The method was immunoSEQ multiplex PCR; TCRdb's version includes in-frame clones alone and lacks a portion of them. The table shows more than 20,000 clones, with 82% occurring only once. The material sequenced was CD8+ T cells from blood, taken at day -245 from a patient whose treatment included autologous EBV-specific T cells and nivolumab. The clonotype was recovered from a man in his forties with nasopharyngeal carcinoma. The chain has TRBV6-2 or TRBV6-3 and TRBJ1-1; D is undetermined. The CDR3 reads CASSYSNTEAFF. The CDR3 DNA reads TGTGCCAGCAGTTACTCGAACACTGAAGCTTTCTTT.